The T cell receptor beta chain under discussion was sequenced for a study of CD8+ T cells in alopecia areata. About this clone itself: Its antigen is still unknown.

General study results and limits: Especially in alopecia totalis/universalis, lesional scalp showed greater clonality than normal scalp did. Patients displayed less clarity in TCR sharing than mice, a finding possibly related to HLA. Normal skin's resident alphabeta T cells are also sequenced in scalp samples.

RNA was isolated and reverse transcribed to cDNA, the sequencing template. Profiled with immunoSEQ multiplex PCR; TCRdb holds only in-frame clones, not every one. The table shows 150,000 or so clones, with around 54% occurring only once. After removal of 6 bases from V and 8 bases from J, the junction contained 14 bases not matched to a gene. The CDR3 has 15 residues. CDR1 is SGHNT, CDR2 YYREEE, per germline (reference sequence). A FACSAria was used to sort CD4+ and CD8+ T cells. These cells came from PBMCs. The sample consisted of CD4+ T cells sorted from blood. This clonotype originated in a human donor in good health. This chain links TRBV5-4 with TRBJ1-2, with 9 bases identical to TRBD1. CDR3 DNA sequence: TGTGCCAGCACGAACTCGAGGGGACAGGGATACGGCTACACCTTC. Amino acids: CASTNSRGQGYGYTF.